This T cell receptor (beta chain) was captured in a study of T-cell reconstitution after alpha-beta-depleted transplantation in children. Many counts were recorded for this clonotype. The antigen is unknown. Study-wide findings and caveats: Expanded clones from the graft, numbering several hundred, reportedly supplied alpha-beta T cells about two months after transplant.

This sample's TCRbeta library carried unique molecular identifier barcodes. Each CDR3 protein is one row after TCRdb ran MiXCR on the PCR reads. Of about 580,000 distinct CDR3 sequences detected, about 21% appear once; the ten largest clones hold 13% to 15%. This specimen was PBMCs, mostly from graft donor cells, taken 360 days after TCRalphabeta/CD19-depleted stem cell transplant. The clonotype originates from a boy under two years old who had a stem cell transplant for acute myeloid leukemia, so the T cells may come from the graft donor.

Written as DNA, the CDR3 is TGTGCCAGCAGGGGGACCGGGACTCCCTACAATGAGCAGTTCTTC. Encoded protein: CASRGTGTPYNEQFF. V and J are TRBV5-6 and TRBJ2-1; D perhaps matches TRBD2 (6 bases). The CDR3 has 15 amino acids. V was clipped by 5 bases and J by 2 bases, with 14 bases between them. The V gene's germline CDR1 is SGHDT and CDR2 YYEEEE.